The TCR beta chain described here comes from a study of blood T cell repertoires in COVID-19. Study in general: The analysed material was cDNA or gDNA that came from T cells, B-cell-depleted T cells, or PBMCs.

Seattle patients were enrolled during active infection and followed longitudinally. The J segment lost 11 bases and the V segment lost 2 bases, leaving 20 bases of the junction unmatched. There are 17 residues in the CDR3. Germline CDR1 SGHTS, CDR2 YDEGEE. This clone was seen only once. Original processing notes: Estimation of nucleated cell counts relied on the amplification of reference gene primers. Profiling relied on immunoSEQ multiplex PCR, and the TCRdb table lists in-frame clones only, not all of them. For V, J and clone size, that table is used; D and trimming come from the DNA. The sample includes hundreds of thousands of clones, 88% of them seen just once.

The V gene is TRBV5-8, the J gene TRBJ2-7; the match to TRBD1 covers 9 bases. The receptor's source is a woman under 40 with COVID-19, enrolled during active disease. Sequencing used peripheral blood. As DNA, the CDR3 is TGTGCCAGCAGCTTATGGGTTACGGGACAGGGTCGGTCCCTTAAGTACTTC. This translates into CASSLWVTGQGRSLKYF.